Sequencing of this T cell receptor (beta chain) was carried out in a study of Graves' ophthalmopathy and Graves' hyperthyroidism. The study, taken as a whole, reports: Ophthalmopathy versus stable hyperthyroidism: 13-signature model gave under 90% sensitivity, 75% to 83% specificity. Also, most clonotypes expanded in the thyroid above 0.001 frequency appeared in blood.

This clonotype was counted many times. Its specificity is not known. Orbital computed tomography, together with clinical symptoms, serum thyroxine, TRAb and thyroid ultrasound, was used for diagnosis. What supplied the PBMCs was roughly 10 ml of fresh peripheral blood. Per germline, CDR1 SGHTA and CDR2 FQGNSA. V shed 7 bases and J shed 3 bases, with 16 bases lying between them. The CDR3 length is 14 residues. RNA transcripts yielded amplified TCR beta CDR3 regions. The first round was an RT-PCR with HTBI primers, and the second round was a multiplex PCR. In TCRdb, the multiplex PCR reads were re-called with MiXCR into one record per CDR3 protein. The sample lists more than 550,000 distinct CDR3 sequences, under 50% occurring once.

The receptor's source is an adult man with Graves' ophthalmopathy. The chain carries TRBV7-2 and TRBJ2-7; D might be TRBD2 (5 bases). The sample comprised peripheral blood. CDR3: CASIPPGGGYEQYF. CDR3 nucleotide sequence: TGTGCCAGCATCCCTCCCGGAGGAGGCTACGAGCAGTACTTC.